The T cell receptor beta chain described here comes from a study of CD8 T cells in ankylosing spondylitis. General study points: Peripheral blood held disease-linked clones only at relatively low frequency, and these were CD8+. Clones tied to disease were said to be significantly enriched in matched ankylosing spondylitis synovial fluid. There was a TCR beta motif, made of several highly homologous variants, that appeared characteristic of ankylosing spondylitis blood. Past research had described some motif variants in reactive arthritis synovial fluid and blood.

Generation of TCR beta libraries employed quantitative 5'-RACE incorporating molecular barcodes. TCRdb passed the 5' RACE reads through MiXCR, listing each CDR3 protein once. This sample yields 500,000 to 550,000 distinct CDR3 sequences, of which over 9.5% are seen a single time; about 6.5% belongs to the top ten. For this clonotype: Its specificity is unknown.

Losses at the gene ends were 3 bases for V and 2 bases for J; bases not matched to a gene: 14. This CDR3 region has 17 residues. Per the germline V gene, CDR1 is DFQATT and CDR2 is SNEGSKA (reference sequence). Specimen: blood, either unsorted or a sorted T cell fraction (not recorded which). This receptor was taken from a male donor with ankylosing spondylitis. The chain has TRBV20-1 and TRBJ2-5; TRBD2 matches at 8 bases. This CDR3 is CSARRGFSGTSQETQYF. In DNA, the CDR3 is TGCAGTGCTAGGAGGGGGTTTTCGGGGACTAGTCAAGAGACCCAGTACTTC.